Shown below are 15 T cell receptor beta chains from a single sample sequenced in a study of beta chain features in type 1 diabetes. Study findings and constraints: Shortening of TCRB CDR3s, moderate but significant, appeared in all four CD4+ subsets of Type 1 diabetes patients.

These receptors are not linked to any known antigen. Every bit of the isolated RNA underwent reverse transcription, so sequencing read expressed TCRB transcripts. Some clones are missing from TCRdb's copy, which holds only in-frame ones; the method was immunoSEQ multiplex PCR. The sample has 250,000 to 300,000 clones; approximately 25% are singletons. Sequenced input: naive CD4+ T cells from blood. The receptors were sampled from a woman aged 25 to 45 with type 1 diabetes.

The chain is built from TRBV18 and TRBJ1-2; D gene uncertain. The V end was cut by 6 bases, the J end by 9 bases, with 14 bases between. This CDR3 contains 12 residues. Germline assignment: CDR1 KGHSH and CDR2 LQKENI. CDR3 in amino acids: CASSPVGRSYTF. CDR3 sequence (DNA): TGTGCCAGCTCCCCTGTGGGGAGAAGCTACACCTTC. The full variable domain, completed using reference TRBV18 and TRBJ1-2, is NAGVMQNPRHLVRRRGQEARLRCSPMKGHSHVYWYRQLPEEGLKFMVYLQKENIIDESGMPKERFSAEFPKEGPSILRIQQVVRGDSAAYFCASSPVGRSYTFGSGTRLTVV.

This clone was detected a few times. The chain employs TRBV4-1 and TRBJ2-2; tentatively, D is TRBD2 (5 bases). V was cut by 1 base and J by 6 bases, with 12 bases left in between. Germline V gene sequence: CDR1 MGHRA, CDR2 YSYEKL. There are 15 residues in the CDR3. CDR3 protein: CASSQVPFGAGELFF. CDR3 bases: TGCGCCAGCAGCCAAGTCCCCTTCGGGGCCGGGGAGCTGTTTTTT.

This clone was observed a few times. The chain is built from TRBV29-1 and TRBJ2-7; TRBD1 matches at 9 bases. Germline-derived CDR1 and CDR2 are SQVTM and ANQGSEA. Losses at the gene ends were 1 base for V and 5 bases for J; bases not matched to a gene: 3. The CDR3 consists of 13 residues. CDR3 protein: CSVEVGQGNEQYF. CDR3 nucleotide sequence: TGCAGCGTTGAAGTGGGACAGGGCAACGAGCAGTACTTC.

This clone was seen just once. This chain connects TRBV6-6 to TRBJ2-7, with TRBD2 identical over 12 bases. The CDR3 covers 15 residues. The V gene end was trimmed by 4 bases and the J gene end by 4 bases; junction bases not matched to a gene: 5. Germline CDR1 MNHNY, CDR2 SVGAGI (reference sequence). The chain's CDR3 is CASSSTSGSMYEQYF. In DNA form, the CDR3 reads TGTGCCAGCAGTTCGACTAGCGGGAGCATGTACGAGCAGTACTTC.

Only a few counts were recorded for this clone. V is TRBV29-1 and J is TRBJ2-5; 8 bases line up with TRBD1. Germline V gene data show CDR1 as SQVTM and CDR2 as ANQGSEA. The CDR3 has 12 amino acids. V gave up 8 bases and J gave up 4 bases; unmatched junction bases: 6. CDR3 nucleotide sequence: TGCAGCACCGGACAGGGTTCAGAGACCCAGTACTTC. Translation: CSTGQGSETQYF.

This clone was found a few times. The rearrangement uses TRBV30 and TRBJ2-1; 10 bases align to TRBD1. The trim removed 4 bases at V and 3 bases at J, leaving 9 bases unmatched. This CDR3 contains 16 residues. Germline V gene lookup returns CDR1 GTSNPN and CDR2 SVGIG (reference sequence). The DNA for the CDR3 is TGTGCCTGGAACAAAGTCCGGGACAGGGGCTACAATGAGCAGTTCTTC. This codes for CAWNKVRDRGYNEQFF.

This clone was recorded a few times. The chain combines TRBV5-1 with TRBJ2-1; 9 nucleotides align to TRBD1. V shed 1 base and J 8 bases; nucleotides not matched to a gene: 7. Germline V CDR1 and CDR2: SGHRS, YFSETQ. The CDR3 sequence is 15 residues long. CDR3 in DNA: TGCGCCAGCAGCTTGACGACAGGGGGTATTTATGAGCAGTTCTTC. This sequence encodes CASSLTTGGIYEQFF. The full variable domain, its missing parts supplied by reference TRBV5-1 and TRBJ2-1, is KAGVTQTPRYLIKTRGQQVTLSCSPISGHRSVSWYQQTPGQGLQFLFEYFSETQRNKGNFPGRFSGRQFSNSRSEMNVSTLELGDSALYLCASSLTTGGIYEQFFGPGTRLTVL.

This clone has only a few counts. This chain links TRBV11-2 with TRBJ2-1, with 10 bases fitting TRBD2. Germline lookup yields CDR1 SGHAT and CDR2 FQNNGV. J lost 9 bases, V lost 5 bases, and 13 bases had no gene match. This CDR3 comprises 16 residues. CDR3 nucleotides: TGTGCCAGCAGCGGTGAAGCGGGAGGGCCCTGGGTTGAGCAGTTCTTC. This encodes CASSGEAGGPWVEQFF. Looking up the rest from reference TRBV11-2 and TRBJ2-1 gives the full variable domain: EAGVAQSPRYKIIEKRQSVAFWCNPISGHATLYWYQQILGQGPKLLIQFQNNGVVDDSQLPKDRFSAERLKGVDSTLKIQPAKLEDSAVYLCASSGEAGGPWVEQFFGPGTRLTVL.

V usage is TRBV15 and J usage is TRBJ2-7, with D possibly matching TRBD2 (6 bases). In germline, CDR1 is LNHNV, CDR2 YYDKDF (reference sequence). V dropped 2 bases and J dropped 1 base, with 12 bases sitting between them. This CDR3 has 15 residues. CDR3 in amino acids: CATSRPAGLSYEQYF. CDR3 nucleotides: TGTGCCACCAGCAGACCAGCGGGCCTTTCCTACGAGCAGTACTTC.

This clone was found a few times. V usage is TRBV5-6 and J usage is TRBJ2-5; D possibly corresponds to TRBD2 (6 bases). The V gene lost 5 bases and the J gene lost 2 bases, with 16 bases spanning the gap. Germline-derived CDR1 and CDR2 are SGHDT and YYEEEE. The CDR3 has 15 amino acids. DNA for the CDR3: TGTGCCAGCAGGCCCCCCCTCGGGAGACAAGAGACCCAGTACTTC. Its protein product is CASRPPLGRQETQYF.

The chain is built from TRBV29-1 and TRBJ2-7; D perhaps matches TRBD1 (6 bases). The CDR3 runs 12 residues. Germline-derived CDR1 and CDR2 are SQVTM and ANQGSEA. Trimming removed 3 bases at V and 7 bases at J, with 13 bases between. CDR3 in DNA: TGCAGCGTTGACAGGGGCTCGCGTGAGCAGTACTTC. Protein product: CSVDRGSREQYF.

CDR3 protein: CASSLLSQGGGYTF. CDR3 bases: TGTGCCAGCAGTTTATTATCACAGGGTGGTGGCTACACCTTC. The chain joins TRBV27 to TRBJ1-2; D is possibly TRBD1 (6 bases). Trimming pared 1 base from V and 7 bases from J, leaving 13 bases between. CDR1 and CDR2 (germline): MNHEY, SMNVEV (reference sequence). The CDR3 runs to 14 residues.

The sample holds a few counts of this clone. This rearrangement joins TRBV7-9 to TRBJ2-5; 8 nucleotides line up with TRBD1. The CDR3 has 15 residues. CDR1 is SEHNR, CDR2 FQNEAQ, per germline (reference sequence). The trim removed 2 bases at V and 4 bases at J, leaving 6 bases unmatched. CDR3 coding DNA: TGTGCCAGCAGCTTATGGCCAGGGGGCGTAGAGACCCAGTACTTC. Protein product: CASSLWPGGVETQYF.

This rearrangement joins TRBV13 to TRBJ2-5; 11 bases are a match to TRBD2. This CDR3 comprises 16 residues. With V trimmed by 6 bases and J by 9 bases, 15 bases remained unmatched. CDR1 and CDR2 from the germline V gene are PRHDT and FYEKMQ (reference sequence). The CDR3 DNA sequence: TGTGCCAGCAGACCCGGGACTAGCGGTCGAAAGGAGGCCCAGTACTTC. The encoded protein is CASRPGTSGRKEAQYF.

This sequence joins TRBV5-6 and TRBJ2-5; D call uncertain. The germline V and J ends were trimmed by 0 bases and 5 bases, with 8 bases remaining between them. This CDR3 has 13 residues. Germline CDR1 SGHDT, CDR2 YYEEEE. CDR3 bases: TGTGCCAGCAGCTTGGGCCGTCGGGAGACCCAGTACTTC. Translated: CASSLGRRETQYF.